This T cell receptor (beta chain) appears in the sequencing data of a study of CD8 T cells in ankylosing spondylitis. Overall study results and limits: Significant enrichment of disease-linked clones was reportedly seen in matched ankylosing spondylitis synovial fluid. There was a TCR beta motif, made of several highly homologous variants, that appeared characteristic of ankylosing spondylitis blood. Certain motif variants had earlier appeared in reactive arthritis synovial fluid and blood. In peripheral blood, disease-linked CD8+ clones occurred at relatively low frequencies.

The CDR3 has 15 residues. In germline, CDR1 is MNHEY, CDR2 SMNVEV (reference sequence). With 7 bases removed from V and 3 bases from J, the gap between germline ends came to 16 bases. In its sample, this clonotype was seen a few times. Its matching antigen is unknown. A quantitative 5'-RACE method, one with molecular barcodes, was used to make TCR beta libraries. TCRdb analysed the 5' RACE reads with MiXCR anew, one entry per CDR3 protein. The table records fewer than 650,000 distinct CDR3 sequences, over 9.5% of them present only once. This TCR came from a male donor with ankylosing spondylitis. The sample consisted of blood, either unsorted or a sorted T cell fraction (not recorded which). The V gene is TRBV27, the J gene TRBJ2-1, with D possibly matching TRBD1 (5 bases). As DNA, the CDR3 is TGTGCCAGCACCTCGACAGACAACAACTACAATGAGCAGTTCTTC. Translation: CASTSTDNNYNEQFF.